This TCR beta chain was captured by sequencing in a study of T cells in localized non-small cell lung cancer. In regard to this clone: Its antigen is undetermined.

Repertoires were generated with immunoSEQ multiplex PCR, while TCRdb's copy carries only in-frame clones and drops some. The sample contains about 77,000 clones, around 89% of which appear only once. Study-level points and caveats: Sequencing covered just one tumor region, so heterogeneity cannot be ruled out. Adjacent lung tissue had a median roughly 62 of the top 100 clones found in the tumor. Longer overall survival was seen with higher T cell density measured in blood. Uninvolved neighboring lung showed the greatest T cell clonality, exceeding tumor.

This TCR derives from a woman aged 35-70 years with stage I squamous cell lung carcinoma. The source material was peripheral blood, sampled before any cancer treatment.

CDR3 in amino acids: CASSYLRGSGNTIYF. The CDR3 region has the DNA TGTGCCAGCAGTTACCTCAGGGGCTCTGGAAACACCATATATTTT. This chain links TRBV6-5 with TRBJ1-3, with a tentative D call TRBD1 (6 bases). Germline CDR1 is MNHEY and CDR2 is SVGAGI. Trimming took 2 bases from V and 0 from J, leaving 8 bases between them. This CDR3 region has 15 residues.